This T cell receptor beta chain was sequenced for a study of T cell responses to AZD1222 COVID-19 vaccine. As for the study in general: Recipients boosted at about 4 weeks or about 12 weeks are pooled.

Repertoires were generated with immunoSEQ multiplex PCR, while TCRdb's copy carries only in-frame clones and drops some. This repertoire shows some 96,000 clones, approximately 91% found once; its top ten account for roughly 2.3%. The sequence came from an adult in good health. This specimen consisted of peripheral blood, obtained on day 0 of AZD1222 vaccination.

The CDR3 DNA sequence: TGTGCCAGCAGTTCCCTGGGGGGCGGGGAGCAGTTCTTC. Translated: CASSSLGGGEQFF. The chain uses TRBV6-5 and TRBJ2-1; D may match TRBD1 or TRBD2 (6 bases each). CDR3 size: 13 residues. The germline V gene has CDR1 MNHEY and CDR2 SVGAGI. V was clipped by 4 bases and J by 10 bases, with 14 bases between them.